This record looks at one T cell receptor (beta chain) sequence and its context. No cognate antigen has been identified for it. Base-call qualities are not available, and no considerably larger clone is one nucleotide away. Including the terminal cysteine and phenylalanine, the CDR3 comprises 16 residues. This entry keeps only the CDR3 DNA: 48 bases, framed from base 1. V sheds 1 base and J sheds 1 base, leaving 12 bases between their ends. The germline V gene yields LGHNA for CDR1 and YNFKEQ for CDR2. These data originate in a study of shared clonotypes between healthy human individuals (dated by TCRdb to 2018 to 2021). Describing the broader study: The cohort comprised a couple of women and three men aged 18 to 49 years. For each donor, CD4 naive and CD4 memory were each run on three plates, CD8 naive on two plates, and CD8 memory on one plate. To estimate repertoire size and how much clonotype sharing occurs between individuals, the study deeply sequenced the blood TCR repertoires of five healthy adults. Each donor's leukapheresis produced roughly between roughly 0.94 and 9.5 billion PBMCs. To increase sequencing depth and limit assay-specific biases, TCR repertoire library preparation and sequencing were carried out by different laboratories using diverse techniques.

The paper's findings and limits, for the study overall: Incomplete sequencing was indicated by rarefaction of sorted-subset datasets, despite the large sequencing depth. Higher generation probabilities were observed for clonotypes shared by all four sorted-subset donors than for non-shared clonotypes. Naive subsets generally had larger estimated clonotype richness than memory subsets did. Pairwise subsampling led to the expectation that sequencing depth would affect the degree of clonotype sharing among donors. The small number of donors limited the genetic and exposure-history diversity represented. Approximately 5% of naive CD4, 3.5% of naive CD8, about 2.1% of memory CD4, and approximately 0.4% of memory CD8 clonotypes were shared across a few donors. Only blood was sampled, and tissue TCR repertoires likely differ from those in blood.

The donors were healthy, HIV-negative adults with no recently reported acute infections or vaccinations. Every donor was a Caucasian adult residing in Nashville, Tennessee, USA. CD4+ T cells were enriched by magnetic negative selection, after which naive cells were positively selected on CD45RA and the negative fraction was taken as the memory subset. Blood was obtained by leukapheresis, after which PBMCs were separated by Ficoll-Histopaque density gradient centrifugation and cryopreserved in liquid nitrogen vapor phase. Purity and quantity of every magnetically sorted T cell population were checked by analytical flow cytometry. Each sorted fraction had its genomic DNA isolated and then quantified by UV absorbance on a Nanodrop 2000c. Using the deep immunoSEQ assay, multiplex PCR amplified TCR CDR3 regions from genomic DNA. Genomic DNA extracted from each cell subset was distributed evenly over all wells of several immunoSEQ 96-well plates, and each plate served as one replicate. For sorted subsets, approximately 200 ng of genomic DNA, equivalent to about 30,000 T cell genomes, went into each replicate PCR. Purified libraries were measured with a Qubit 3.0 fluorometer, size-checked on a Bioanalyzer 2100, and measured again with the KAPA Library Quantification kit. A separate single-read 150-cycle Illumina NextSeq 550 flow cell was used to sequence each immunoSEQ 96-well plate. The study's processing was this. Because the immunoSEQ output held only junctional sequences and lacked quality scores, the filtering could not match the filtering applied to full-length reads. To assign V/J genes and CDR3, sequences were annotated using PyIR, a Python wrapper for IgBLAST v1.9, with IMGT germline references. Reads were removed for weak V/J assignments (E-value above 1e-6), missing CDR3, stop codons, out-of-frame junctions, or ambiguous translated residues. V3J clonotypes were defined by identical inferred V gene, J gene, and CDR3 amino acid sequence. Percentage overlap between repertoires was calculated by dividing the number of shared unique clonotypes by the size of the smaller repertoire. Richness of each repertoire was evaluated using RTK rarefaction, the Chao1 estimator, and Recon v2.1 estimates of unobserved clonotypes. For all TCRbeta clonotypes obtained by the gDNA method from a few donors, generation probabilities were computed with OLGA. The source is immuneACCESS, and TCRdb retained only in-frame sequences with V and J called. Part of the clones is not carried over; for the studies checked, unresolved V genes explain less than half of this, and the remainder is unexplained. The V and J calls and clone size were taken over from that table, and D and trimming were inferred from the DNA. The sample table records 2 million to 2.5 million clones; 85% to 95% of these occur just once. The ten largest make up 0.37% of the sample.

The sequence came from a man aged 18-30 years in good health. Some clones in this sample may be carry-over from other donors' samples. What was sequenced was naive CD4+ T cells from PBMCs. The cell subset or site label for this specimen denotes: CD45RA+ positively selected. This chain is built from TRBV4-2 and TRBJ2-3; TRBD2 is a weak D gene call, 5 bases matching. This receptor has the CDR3 CASSQVLAEGTDTQYF. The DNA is TGTGCCAGCAGCCAAGTTTTGGCGGAGGGCACAGATACGCAGTATTTT.